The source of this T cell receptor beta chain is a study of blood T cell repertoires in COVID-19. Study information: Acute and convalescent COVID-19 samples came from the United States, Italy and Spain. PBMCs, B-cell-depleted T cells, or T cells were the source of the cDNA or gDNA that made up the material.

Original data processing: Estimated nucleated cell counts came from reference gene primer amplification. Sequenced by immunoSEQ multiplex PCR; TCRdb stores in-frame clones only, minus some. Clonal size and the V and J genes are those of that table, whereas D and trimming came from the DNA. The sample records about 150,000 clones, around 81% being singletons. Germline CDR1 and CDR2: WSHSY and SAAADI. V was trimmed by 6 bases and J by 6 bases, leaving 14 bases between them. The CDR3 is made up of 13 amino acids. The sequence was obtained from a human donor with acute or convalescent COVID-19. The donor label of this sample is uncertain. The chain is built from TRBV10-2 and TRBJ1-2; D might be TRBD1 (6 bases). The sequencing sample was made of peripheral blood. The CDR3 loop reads CASRPPSGDGYTF. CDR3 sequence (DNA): TGCGCCAGCAGACCCCCTTCAGGGGATGGCTACACCTTC.